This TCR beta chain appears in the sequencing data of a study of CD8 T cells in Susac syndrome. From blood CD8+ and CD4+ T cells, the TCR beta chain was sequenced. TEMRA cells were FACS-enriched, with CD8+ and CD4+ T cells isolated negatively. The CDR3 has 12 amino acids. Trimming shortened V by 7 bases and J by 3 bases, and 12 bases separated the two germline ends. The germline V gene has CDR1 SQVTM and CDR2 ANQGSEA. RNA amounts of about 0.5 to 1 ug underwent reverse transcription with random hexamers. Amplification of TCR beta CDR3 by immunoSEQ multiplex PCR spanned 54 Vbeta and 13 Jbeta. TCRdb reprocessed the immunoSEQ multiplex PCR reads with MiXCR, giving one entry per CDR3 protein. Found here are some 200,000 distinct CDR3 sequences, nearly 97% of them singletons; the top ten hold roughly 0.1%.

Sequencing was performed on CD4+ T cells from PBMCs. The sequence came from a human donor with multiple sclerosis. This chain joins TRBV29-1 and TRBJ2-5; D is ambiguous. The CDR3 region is CSALGVEETQYF. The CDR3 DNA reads TGCAGCGCTCTCGGTGTCGAAGAGACCCAGTACTTC.